The 5 T cell receptor beta chains in this list originate from one sample, sequenced in a study of identical twins. One entry per CDR3 protein, called by TCRdb with MiXCR from the 5' RACE reads. The repertoire holds about 890,000 distinct CDR3 sequences, with approximately 13% as singletons. These same records also appear under a second study, on yellow fever vaccine responses in identical twins.

Sequences were obtained from PBMCs. The receptors shown here come from a young woman in good health.

This clonotype showed up just a few times. This chain connects TRBV3-1 to TRBJ2-3, with D maybe TRBD2 (6 bases). V was trimmed by 3 bases and J by 8 bases, leaving 12 bases between them. CDR3 length equals 13 residues. Looked up from germline, CDR1 is LGHDT and CDR2 is YNNKEL (reference sequence). CDR3 residues: CASSHLDGGTQYF. The CDR3 region has the DNA TGTGCCAGCAGCCACCTGGACGGGGGTACGCAGTATTTT.

The CDR3 loop reads CASSPGTGETYEQYF. CDR3 DNA sequence: TGTGCCAGCAGCCCAGGGACAGGGGAAACCTACGAGCAGTACTTC. The chain uses TRBV7-2 and TRBJ2-7; TRBD1 matches 10 bases. The CDR3 spans 15 residues. The J segment lost 2 bases and the V segment lost 5 bases, leaving 6 bases of the junction unmatched. Germline V gene sequence: CDR1 SGHTA, CDR2 FQGNSA.

The V gene is TRBV7-8, the J gene TRBJ2-3, with a tentative D call TRBD2 (6 bases). The germline CDR1 and CDR2 sequences are SGHVS and FQNEAQ. The CDR3 runs 17 residues. V was shortened by 1 base and J by 2 bases, with 16 bases between the two germline ends. CDR3 residues: CASSLGTTLGFTDTQYF. The CDR3 bases are TGTGCCAGCAGCTTAGGGACTACGTTGGGATTCACAGATACGCAGTATTTT. The whole variable domain, filled in from reference TRBV7-8 and TRBJ2-3, reads GAGVSQSPRYKVAKRGQDVALRCDPISGHVSLFWYQQALGQGPEFLTYFQNEAQLDKSGLPSDRFFAERPEGSVSTLKIQRTQQEDSAVYLCASSLGTTLGFTDTQYFGPGTRLTVL.

The chain uses TRBV20-1 and TRBJ2-7, with D perhaps TRBD1 or TRBD2 (6 bases each). V gave up 6 bases and J gave up 2 bases, with 20 bases separating them. The CDR3 contains 15 residues. Germline assignment: CDR1 DFQATT and CDR2 SNEGSKA (reference sequence). CDR3 region: CSAREQGSNPYEQYV. The CDR3 DNA follows: TGCAGTGCCCGGGAGCAGGGGTCGAACCCCTACGAGCAGTACGTC.

V is TRBV27 and J is TRBJ1-2; D is ambiguous. The CDR3 is 14 residues long. V gave up 3 bases and J gave up 6 bases, with 14 bases separating them. Germline V gene lookup returns CDR1 MNHEY and CDR2 SMNVEV (reference sequence). The CDR3 DNA is TGTGCCAGCAGTTTCACCCCGGATCCGGATGGCTACACCTTC. Amino acid sequence: CASSFTPDPDGYTF.